This passage covers 18 T cell receptor beta chains from one sample sequenced in a study of T cells in Graves' hyperthyroidism and ophthalmopathy. The investigators amplified TCR beta CDR3 regions from RNA transcripts. HTBI primers drove first-round RT-PCR of the TCR CDR3. MiXCR, run by TCRdb on the multiplex PCR reads, gives a single entry per CDR3 protein. The profile covers over 700,000 distinct CDR3 sequences, with 30% to 40% appearing a single time and 31% taken by the ten largest. The sample consisted of blood. These receptors originate from a woman in her thirties or forties with Graves' hyperthyroidism.

Concerning this clonotype: This may stem from a read error, because a much larger clone lies one nucleotide away. The rearrangement joins TRBV19 to TRBJ2-5; the match to TRBD1 covers 8 bases. Germline V gene sequence: CDR1 LNHDA, CDR2 SQIVND (reference sequence). The CDR3 is made up of 17 amino acids. Here the CDR3 DNA reads TGTGCCGGTAGTAAGGCCGCCTCAGGACAGGGAGGAGAGACCCAGTACTTC. Amino acids: CAGSKAASGQGGETQYF.

There are many counts of this clonotype. V usage is TRBV12-5 and J usage is TRBJ1-1, with 7 bases identical to TRBD1. After removal of 4 bases from V and 5 bases from J, the junction contained 4 bases not matched to a gene. This CDR3 has 13 residues. CDR1 and CDR2 (germline): LGHNT, FRNRAP. The CDR3 DNA follows: TGTGCTAGTGGTTCGGACAGGTTGACTGAAGCTTTCTTT. It is translated as CASGSDRLTEAFF.

This clonotype was observed once. At one of its ends the junction is not consistent with the germline gene, which may arise from a read error. The J gene is TRBJ2-7, the V gene TRBV7-9, with TRBD2 matching over 11 bases. The germline V gene encodes CDR1 SEHNR and CDR2 FQNEAQ (reference sequence). The CDR3 loop spans 16 amino acids. The CDR3 sequence is CASSVDTGTSGYEQYF. CDR3 in DNA: TGTGCGAGCAGCGTCGACACCGGGACTAGCGGCTACGAGCAGTACTTC.

The CDR3 DNA is TGTGCCAGGTTTACCCAAAGACATTTAATCTATGGCTACACCTTC. Translated: CARFTQRHLIYGYTF. The rearrangement links TRBV9 to TRBJ1-2, with D unclear. Germline V lookup: CDR1 SGDLS, CDR2 YYNGEE. Trimming took off 8 bases at V and 4 bases at J, with 21 bases between the two ends. CDR3 length: 15 residues.

This clonotype was found a few times. This chain joins TRBV5-6 and TRBJ1-3; D unclear. CDR1 SGHDT and CDR2 YYEEEE come from the germline V gene. The V end was cut by 4 bases, the J end by 4 bases, with 15 bases between. This CDR3 spans 15 amino acids. CDR3 bases: TGTGCCAGCAGCCAAGAGGTTCTGGGGGGAAACACCATATATTTT. Protein product: CASSQEVLGGNTIYF.

In the case of this clonotype: A much larger clone lies a single base off, so this may be a read error. It is likely a read error, because the conserved phenylalanine at the end of the CDR3 is missing. The rearrangement links TRBV11-2 to TRBJ2-5; D is unresolved. V lost 10 bases and J 4 bases, leaving 10 bases between the germline ends. The CDR3 is 11 residues long. The germline V gene has CDR1 SGHAT and CDR2 FQNNGV. The DNA of the CDR3 is TGTGCCACCCAATTAGGAGAGACCCAGTACCTC. This translates into CATQLGETQYL.

The gene calls are TRBV7-2 and TRBJ1-4; D unclear. Germline V gene sequence: CDR1 SGHTA, CDR2 FQGNSA. This CDR3 contains 16 residues. V lost 2 bases to trimming and J lost 2 bases, with 12 bases between them. CDR3 protein: CASSLQLIFTNEKLFF. DNA for the CDR3: TGTGCCAGCAGCTTACAACTTATATTTACTAATGAAAAACTGTTTTTT.

J is TRBJ1-1 and V is TRBV28; 7 bases are shared with TRBD1. This CDR3 comprises 11 residues. V dropped 10 bases and J dropped 12; count of bases not matched to a gene: 11. Germline CDR1 MDHEN, CDR2 SYDVKM. CDR3 DNA: TGTGCCACCGTGACAGGGCCCGAGACTTTCTTT. Amino acid sequence: CATVTGPETFF.

In this sample, this clonotype turned up many times. The chain employs TRBV7-2 and TRBJ1-1; TRBD1 matches 8 bases. This CDR3 is built from 15 residues. V lost 5 bases, J lost 6 bases, and 11 bases stayed unmatched. CDR1 is SGHTA, CDR2 FQGNSA, per germline. This CDR3 is CASSPMAGGIPEAFF. DNA for the CDR3: TGTGCCAGCAGCCCCATGGCAGGGGGCATTCCTGAAGCTTTCTTT.

The chain joins TRBV7-8 to TRBJ1-2, with 7 bases aligning to TRBD1. The CDR3 loop spans 15 amino acids. Trimming removed 4 bases from V and 0 bases from J; junction bases left unmatched: 5. CDR1 is SGHVS and CDR2 is FQNEAQ in the germline V gene. CDR3 nucleotide sequence: TGTGCCAGCAGCTCCCGGGGACAGCCTAACTATGGCTACACCTTC. Translated: CASSSRGQPNYGYTF.

This clonotype was recorded at least ten times. V and J are TRBV19 and TRBJ1-6; 7 bases map to TRBD1. The CDR3 is made up of 14 amino acids. Germline V gene data show CDR1 as LNHDA and CDR2 as SQIVND (reference sequence). V lost 6 bases and J lost 6; bases outside the gene matches: 5. The CDR3 region has the DNA TGTGCCAGTAGCGCAACAGGGGCTAATTCACCCCTCCACTTT. This sequence encodes CASSATGANSPLHF.

Of note for this clonotype: The junction shows a germline mismatch at one end, possibly a read error. The rearrangement links TRBV10-3 to TRBJ2-2; possibly TRBD1 for D (5 bases). The CDR3 covers 15 residues. From germline, CDR1 is ENHRY and CDR2 SYGVKD. The CDR3 sequence is CASSLSQANTGELFF. CDR3 sequence (DNA): TGTGCCAGCAGTTTATCACAGGCGAACACCGGGGAGCTGTTTTTT.

This clonotype was counted many times. The chain is built from TRBV10-1 and TRBJ2-2, with D perhaps matching TRBD2 (5 bases). Deletions cut 5 bases from V and 3 bases from J, with 10 bases between. Germline CDR1 is WNHNN and CDR2 is SYGVQD (reference sequence). This CDR3 has 14 residues. In DNA form, the CDR3 reads TGCGCCAGCAGTCGCGCCGGGGACACCGGGGAGCTGTTTTTT. Translation gives CASSRAGDTGELFF.

J is TRBJ2-7 and V is TRBV11-1; D uncertain. With 0 bases removed from V and 7 bases from J, the gap between germline ends came to 19 bases. The CDR3 spans 16 residues. Germline assignment: CDR1 SGHAT and CDR2 FQDESV (reference sequence). The DNA for the CDR3 is TGTGCCAGCAGCTTAGCGGAGCGACTGAGCCTACGAGAGCAGTACTTC. It specifies CASSLAERLSLREQYF.

This clonotype was counted ten times or more. The rearrangement uses TRBV2 and TRBJ2-6; no clear D. The CDR3 is made up of 16 amino acids. Germline CDR1 SNHLY, CDR2 FYNNEI. V was cut by 8 bases and J by 0 bases, with 14 bases left in between. The CDR3 here is CASRVGSGSGANVLTF. CDR3 in DNA: TGTGCCAGCCGCGTCGGATCGGGCTCTGGGGCCAACGTCCTGACTTTC.

The chain carries TRBV7-9 and TRBJ2-7, with unresolved D. This CDR3 comprises 16 residues. Germline CDR1 reads SEHNR; CDR2 reads FQNEAQ (reference sequence). Trimming pared 5 bases from V and 3 bases from J, leaving 20 bases between. The CDR3 loop reads CASSVGRVASSYEQYF. CDR3 DNA sequence: TGTGCCAGCAGCGTGGGTAGGGTAGCCAGTAGCTACGAGCAGTACTTC.

This clonotype came up many times. DNA for the CDR3: TGTGCCAGCAGGTCTCCAGGGGGCTTTGCGTCCGGCGAGCAGTACTTC. Protein product: CASRSPGGFASGEQYF. The chain joins TRBV7-2 to TRBJ2-7; 8 bases line up with TRBD1. Germline V lookup: CDR1 SGHTA, CDR2 FQGNSA. J was trimmed by 6 bases and V by 6 bases; bases with no gene match: 16. The CDR3 spans 16 residues. Drawing the rest from reference TRBV7-2 and TRBJ2-7, the complete variable domain is GAGVSQSPSNKVTEKGKDVELRCDPISGHTALYWYRQSLGQGLEFLIYFQGNSAPDKSGLPSDRFSAERTGGSVSTLTIQRTQQEDSAVYLCASRSPGGFASGEQYFGPGTRLTVT.

A few counts support this clonotype. V is TRBV6-5 and J is TRBJ1-1; D is perhaps TRBD1 (5 bases). Trimming stripped 2 bases from V and 1 base from J, with 11 bases between. This CDR3 is 15 amino acids long. The germline CDR1 and CDR2 sequences are MNHEY and SVGAGI. CDR3 in amino acids: CASSYGGRRNTEAFF. CDR3 nucleotides: TGTGCCAGCAGTTACGGGGGACGACGGAACACTGAAGCTTTCTTT.